The 26 T cell receptor beta chains below were found in one sample sequenced in a study of CD8 T cells in ankylosing spondylitis. MiXCR, run by TCRdb on the 5' RACE reads, gives a single entry per CDR3 protein. The sample contains 250,000 or so distinct CDR3 sequences, approximately 24% of which appear only once. The sample consisted of blood, either unsorted or a sorted T cell fraction (not recorded which). The receptors shown here come from a male donor with ankylosing spondylitis or in good health (not recorded which).

The gene calls are TRBV6-5 and TRBJ2-2; TRBD1 matches at 9 bases. The CDR3 consists of 14 residues. CDR1 is MNHEY, CDR2 SVGAGI, per germline. The trim removed 7 bases at V and 3 bases at J, leaving 3 bases unmatched. The CDR3 loop reads CASIWTGDTGELFF. The DNA for the CDR3 is TGTGCCAGCATTTGGACAGGGGACACCGGGGAGCTGTTTTTT.

The V gene is TRBV12-3 or TRBV12-4, the J gene TRBJ1-4; D unresolved. CDR3 size: 14 residues. The V and J ends lost 8 bases and 0 bases respectively, with 10 bases between them. CDR3 sequence: CASSEGATNEKLFF. The DNA of the CDR3 is TGTGCCAGCTCCGAGGGTGCAACTAATGAAAAACTGTTTTTT.

This chain joins TRBV20-1 and TRBJ2-7, with TRBD1 as a possible D gene (6 bases). Germline CDR1 is DFQATT and CDR2 is SNEGSKA (reference sequence). The length of the CDR3 is 14 residues. V was pared by 3 bases and J by 1 base, with 13 bases between. CDR3 amino acids: CSASQDSLSYEQYF. CDR3 bases: TGCAGTGCTAGCCAGGACAGCCTTTCCTACGAGCAGTACTTC.

This clonotype was counted many times. J is TRBJ2-6 and V is TRBV12-3 or TRBV12-4; D remains unclear. This CDR3 comprises 16 residues. The V and J ends lost 6 bases and 0 bases respectively, with 12 bases between them. The CDR3 DNA reads as TGTGCCAGCAGCCACGGTCGGTCCTCTGGGGCCAACGTCCTGACTTTC. It yields the protein CASSHGRSSGANVLTF.

The table lists this clonotype with a few counts. The gene calls are TRBV10-3 and TRBJ1-5, with D unclear. The V end lost 0 bases, the J end lost 7 bases, and 7 bases lay between the germline ends. Germline V gives CDR1 ENHRY, CDR2 SYGVKD. CDR3 size: 13 residues. CDR3 sequence: CAISESRRQPQHF. In nucleotides, the CDR3 is TGTGCCATCAGTGAGTCGAGAAGGCAGCCCCAGCATTTT.

The rearrangement joins TRBV30 to TRBJ2-1; 7 bases are shared with TRBD2. V was clipped by 4 bases and J by 2 bases; unmatched bases: 8. Germline lookup yields CDR1 GTSNPN and CDR2 SVGIG (reference sequence). This CDR3 spans 15 amino acids. The CDR3 is CAWTLSGGPYNEQFF. The DNA of the CDR3 is TGTGCCTGGACCCTCTCGGGGGGTCCCTACAATGAGCAGTTCTTC.

This clonotype was seen ten or more times. The chain joins TRBV24-1 to TRBJ2-3, with D possibly TRBD1 on 5 matching bases. Germline V gene sequence: CDR1 KGHDR, CDR2 SFDVKD. Trimming shortened V by 7 bases and J by 2 bases, and 9 bases separated the two germline ends. CDR3 length equals 13 residues. DNA for the CDR3: TGTGCCACCAGCAGGGTCTTCACAGATACGCAGTATTTT. This encodes CATSRVFTDTQYF.

This clonotype was recorded at least ten times. The chain is built from TRBV12-3 or TRBV12-4 and TRBJ2-7, with TRBD1 matching over 9 bases. CDR3 length equals 15 residues. V shed 4 bases and J 1 base; nucleotides not matched to a gene: 5. CDR3 sequence: CASSSSGTGSYEQYF. The CDR3 DNA reads as TGTGCCAGCAGTTCTTCCGGGACAGGGTCCTACGAGCAGTACTTC.

The chain is built from TRBV12-3 or TRBV12-4 and TRBJ2-3; 8 bases map to TRBD2. J gave up 2 bases and V 7 bases, and 2 bases lay outside the gene matches. This CDR3 has 13 amino acids. In nucleotides, the CDR3 is TGTGCCAGCACGGGGGGGAACACAGATACGCAGTATTTT. The encoded protein is CASTGGNTDTQYF.

This clonotype was counted only a few times. V is TRBV10-3 and J is TRBJ2-7, with 7 bases lining up with TRBD2. The CDR3 is 14 residues long. Trimming took 4 bases from V and 0 from J; bases not matched to a gene: 3. CDR1 is ENHRY and CDR2 is SYGVKD in the germline V gene. The chain's CDR3 is CAISGTSASYEQYF. CDR3 coding DNA: TGTGCCATCAGTGGAACTAGCGCCTCCTACGAGCAGTACTTC.

In DNA, the CDR3 is TGTGCCTGGATAAGACTAGCGGGCCCGACAGATACGCAGTATTTT. Translating gives CAWIRLAGPTDTQYF. This chain joins TRBV30 and TRBJ2-3; 10 bases map to TRBD2. With 4 bases clipped from V and 3 bases from J, the junction kept 7 bases outside the gene matches. The germline V gene has CDR1 GTSNPN and CDR2 SVGIG (reference sequence). CDR3 length: 15 residues.

The chain employs TRBV4-2 and TRBJ2-5; 11 positions agree with TRBD2. The V segment lost 1 base and the J segment 5 bases; nucleotides outside the gene matches: 9. Germline V CDR1 and CDR2: LGHNA, YNFKEQ. The CDR3 length is 17 residues. The DNA of the CDR3 is TGTGCCAGCAGCCAAGGCGCAATAGCGGGGGGGGAGGAGACCCAGTACTTC. Amino acids: CASSQGAIAGGEETQYF.

The chain links TRBV30 to TRBJ2-1; 10 bases line up with TRBD2. V lost 0 bases to trimming and J lost 9 bases; unmatched junction nucleotides: 5. Germline V lookup: CDR1 GTSNPN, CDR2 SVGIG (reference sequence). The CDR3 extends over 14 amino acids. The CDR3 nucleotides are TGTGCCTGGAGTGTAGAAGCGGGGGGGAGTGAGCAGTTCTTC. Its translation is CAWSVEAGGSEQFF. The variable domain in full, with the rest retrieved from reference TRBV30 and TRBJ2-1, is SQTIHQWPATLVQPVGSPLSLECTVEGTSNPNLYWYRQAAGRGLQLLFYSVGIGQISSEVPQNLSASRPQDRQFILSSKKLLLSDSGFYLCAWSVEAGGSEQFFGPGTRLTVL.

This clonotype was counted between two and nine times. This sequence joins TRBV20-1 and TRBJ2-5; TRBD2 matches at 7 bases. Germline V gene data show CDR1 as DFQATT and CDR2 as SNEGSKA (reference sequence). This CDR3 has 14 amino acids. Trimming cost V 0 bases and J 5 bases; bases outside gene matches: 6. The chain's CDR3 is CSARDGGTSETQYF. CDR3 sequence (DNA): TGCAGTGCTAGAGACGGGGGGACGAGCGAGACCCAGTACTTC.

CDR3 sequence reads: CSSGGTPTGTQYF. CDR3 sequence (DNA): TGCAGCTCTGGGGGGACACCAACCGGGACCCAGTACTTC. The chain recombines TRBV29-1 with TRBJ2-5, with D possibly being TRBD1 or TRBD2 (6 bases each). The CDR3 extends over 13 amino acids. Germline loops: CDR1 SQVTM, CDR2 ANQGSEA. V was shortened by 8 bases and J by 7 bases, with 20 bases between the two germline ends.

The chain couples TRBV20-1 to TRBJ1-5; perhaps TRBD1 as D (5 bases). The CDR3 is made up of 14 amino acids. V was cut by 1 base and J by 3 bases, with 10 bases left in between. Germline loops: CDR1 DFQATT, CDR2 SNEGSKA (reference sequence). In DNA, the CDR3 is TGCAGTGCTAGAGTTGGGGCTTTCAATCAGCCCCAGCATTTT. It specifies CSARVGAFNQPQHF.

V usage is TRBV20-1 and J usage is TRBJ2-5; no clear D gene. Germline lookup yields CDR1 DFQATT and CDR2 SNEGSKA (reference sequence). V lost 0 bases and J lost 2, with 10 bases in between. The CDR3 contains 14 residues. The CDR3 spells CSARDWRQQETQYF. CDR3 nucleotide sequence: TGCAGTGCTAGAGATTGGCGGCAGCAAGAGACCCAGTACTTC.

V and J are TRBV3-1 and TRBJ2-5; D is unclear. The CDR3 length is 14 residues. V was cut by 2 bases and J by 0 bases, with 7 bases left in between. The germline gives CDR1 LGHDT, CDR2 YNNKEL (reference sequence). In nucleotides, the CDR3 is TGTGCCAGCAGCCAACAGGCCAACCAAGAGACCCAGTACTTC. Amino acid sequence: CASSQQANQETQYF.

This clonotype was found many times. The J gene is TRBJ2-1, the V gene TRBV7-2, with 11 positions matching TRBD2. Trimming cost V 4 bases and J 2 bases; bases outside gene matches: 4. The CDR3 covers 16 residues. Germline CDR1 reads SGHTA; CDR2 reads FQGNSA. The CDR3 region is CASSWGLAVTYNEQFF. The CDR3 DNA is TGTGCCAGCAGCTGGGGACTAGCGGTTACCTACAATGAGCAGTTCTTC.

This clonotype was counted at least ten times. The chain has TRBV7-3 and TRBJ1-2; possible D gene TRBD1, 6 bases. Germline V gene data show CDR1 as SGHTA and CDR2 as FQGTGA. The CDR3 runs 14 residues. Trimming left V 7 bases short and J 4 bases short, with 16 bases between. For the CDR3, the DNA is TGTGCCAGCACCCCCAAAACAGGGTTCTATGGCTACACCTTC. Amino acid sequence: CASTPKTGFYGYTF.

In this sample, this clonotype turned up a few times. The V and J genes are TRBV7-6 and TRBJ1-2; 8 positions agree with TRBD1. The CDR3 totals 13 residues. V was pared by 5 bases and J by 6 bases, with 5 bases of the junction left unmatched. Germline values: CDR1 SGHVS, CDR2 FNYEAQ. This chain's CDR3 is CASSKDRGDGYTF. Here the CDR3 DNA reads TGTGCCAGCAGCAAAGACAGGGGTGATGGCTACACCTTC.

The chain carries TRBV9 and TRBJ1-2; D is possibly TRBD1 (5 bases). Deletions cut 2 bases from V and 8 bases from J, with 16 bases between. Per germline, CDR1 SGDLS and CDR2 YYNGEE. CDR3 length: 14 amino acids. The CDR3 region has the DNA TGTGCCAGCAGCGTTACGGAGGGGAAGGAAGGCTACACCTTC. Amino acid sequence: CASSVTEGKEGYTF.

This chain links TRBV9 with TRBJ2-2, with 14 bases matching TRBD2. Germline CDR1 and CDR2: SGDLS and YYNGEE. There are 17 residues in the CDR3. V lost 4 bases and J lost 4; bases outside the gene matches: 6. The CDR3 sequence is CASSFRTSGGSTGELFF. The CDR3 nucleotides are TGTGCCAGCAGCTTCAGGACTAGCGGGGGGTCCACCGGGGAGCTGTTTTTT.

The V gene is TRBV12-3 or TRBV12-4, the J gene TRBJ2-5; D not resolved. Trimming removed 6 bases at V and 5 bases at J, with 28 bases between. The CDR3 consists of 18 residues. The CDR3 bases are TGTGCCAGCAGATACTACCCGGGTCCTACGAGTCTGGGGGAGACCCAGTACTTC. The encoded protein is CASRYYPGPTSLGETQYF.

Many counts were recorded for this clonotype. The V gene is TRBV4-2, the J gene TRBJ2-7; 8 nucleotides agree with TRBD2. V lost 1 base and J lost 0; bases outside the gene matches: 5. CDR1 and CDR2 from the germline V gene are LGHNA and YNFKEQ. The CDR3 runs to 16 residues. The CDR3 DNA sequence: TGTGCCAGCAGCCAAGGAATAGCGGGGTACTCCTACGAGCAGTACTTC. Its translation: CASSQGIAGYSYEQYF.

CDR3 DNA: TGTGCCAGTAGTACGACTAGGAGCACTGAAGCTTTCTTT. Translating it yields CASSTTRSTEAFF. This chain links TRBV19 with TRBJ1-1; no reliable D call. The germline gives CDR1 LNHDA, CDR2 SQIVND (reference sequence). The V gene lost 4 bases and the J gene lost 4 bases, with 10 bases spanning the gap. The CDR3 has 13 residues.